The entry below describes one T cell receptor (beta chain). The antigen this receptor binds is unknown. No clone much larger than this one lies a single base away; base qualities are absent. The data originate from a study of blood T cell repertoires in COVID-19 (dated by TCRdb to the early 2020s). With respect to the entire study: Collaborator samples came from the United States, Italy and Spain and covered acute and convalescent phases of COVID-19. The dataset comprised deeply sampled blood TCRbeta repertoires from subjects exposed to, actively infected with, or recovered from COVID-19. Where available, HLA class I and class II types were taken from metadata supplied by the sample provider and were not determined by assay-based typing. The samples were drawn from the first 160 participants of the ongoing ImmuneRACE study and from 1,254 subjects provided by 6 global collaborators. The prospective study material was composed of cDNA or gDNA derived from T cells, B-cell-depleted T cells, or PBMCs. The repertoires were made available in a free public database intended to serve as a resource for research on the immune response to SARS-CoV-2. Sample metadata almost always included a de-identified subject ID, COVID-19 status, age in years and sex. Points the paper makes about the study in general: How much clinical and demographic metadata was included differed by source and by participant, and the metadata was provided uncurated.

From the germline V gene, CDR1 is MNHEY and CDR2 is SVGAGI. The CDR3 numbers 14 residues from cysteine through phenylalanine. The CDR3 DNA has 42 bases and is translated from base 1. Trimming takes 5 bases from V and 0 bases from J, and the germline ends sit 10 bases apart. TCRbeta CDR3 regions were amplified from genomic DNA using the immunoSEQ Assay, a bias-controlled multiplex PCR. The study's own analysis went as follows. Nucleated cell counts per sample were estimated from amplification of reference gene primers within the assay. To quantify the absolute abundance of each unique TCRbeta CDR3 rearrangement, sequence reads were collapsed and filtered. For each sample, productive Simpson clonality was calculated as the square root of Simpson's diversity index over productive rearrangements. What TCRdb holds here is the immuneACCESS table cut down to in-frame rearrangements. Part of the clones is not present; checked against another copy, under half of the missing clones reflect an unresolved V gene, and the others are unexplained. D and trimming were read from the DNA, whereas the V and J calls and clone size are those reported in that table. Across this sample there are around 100,000 clones, with less than 95% seen only once. In total, the top ten clones hold 5.1% of the sample.

Whole blood was collected in K2EDTA tubes by collaborating institutions according to the institutions' own protocols. For TCRbeta analysis, collaborators shipped samples in one of three forms: frozen whole blood, isolated PBMCs, or DNA extracted from either of those sample types. Sequences were obtained from peripheral blood. The sequence came from a man aged 50 to 59 with acute or convalescent COVID-19. The V gene is TRBV6-5 and the J gene is TRBJ2-5; the D gene is perhaps TRBD2, from 6 matching bases. The nucleotides read TGTGCCAGCAGTCGGGACTGGAACCAAGAGACCCAGTACTTC. Its protein is CASSRDWNQETQYF.